This TCR beta chain comes out of a study of T cells in Graves' hyperthyroidism and ophthalmopathy. Study conclusions and caveats: In blood, most of the thyroid clonotypes expanded above 0.001 were also present.

Of note for this clonotype: What it recognizes is unknown.

From RNA transcripts, TCR beta CDR3 regions were amplified. First-round RT-PCR targeting the TCR CDR3 was performed with the HTBI primer set. TCRdb used MiXCR to reprocess the multiplex PCR reads, holding one entry per CDR3 protein. The table shows 500,000 to 600,000 distinct CDR3 sequences, with approximately 20% occurring only once. Criteria for exclusion of patients were uncontrolled infection, other autoimmune disease, pregnancy or lactation. The trim removed 1 base at V and 3 bases at J, leaving 1 base unmatched. The CDR3 is 16 residues long. Germline CDR1 LGHDT, CDR2 YNNKEL (reference sequence).

The TCR sequence derives from a man aged 40-55 years with Graves' ophthalmopathy. Sequenced material: blood. V is TRBV3-1 and J is TRBJ2-5; 14 nucleotides agree with TRBD2. The CDR3 here is CASSQGGLAGEETQYF. The CDR3 DNA follows: TGTGCCAGCAGCCAAGGGGGACTAGCGGGGGAAGAGACCCAGTACTTC.